This note documents a single T cell receptor beta chain sequence. This clone was picked up one time. Its target antigen remains unknown. No clone much larger than this one lies a single base away; base qualities are absent. What the time point label conveys for this sample: baseline before first vaccination. Vaccinee samples came from UK trials COV001 and COV002, including a single-blind randomized controlled phase 2/3 trial of AZD1222 (ChAdOx1 nCoV-19) in healthy adults. For TCRbeta chain sequencing, PBMC samples were collected from trial participants at day 0 and at day 28 after the second dose. The data were taken from a study of T cell responses to AZD1222 COVID-19 vaccine (dated by TCRdb to about 2021). Study-wide context: AZD1222 recipients given second doses at about 4 weeks or at about 12 weeks were pooled, since spike-specific TCR depth and breadth were not found to differ between the two schedules. Trial participants were enrolled into age subgroups of 18-55, 56-69 and 70-plus years, which contained around 150, 29 and 61 TCR-sequenced participants, respectively. TCR sequencing covered fewer than 250 trial participants: 207 given two doses of AZD1222 and approximately 26 given two doses of MenACWY control vaccine. Paper-wide results and their limitations: The whole spike protein was spanned by vaccine-associated CD4 TCRs, and dominant responses were seen in regions 160-218 and 743-854. After two AZD1222 doses, spike-specific TCR breadth and depth were significantly higher than at day 0 and than in MenACWY recipients. Conclusions about previously exposed vaccinees are limited because only 6 or 7 AZD1222 recipients were SARS-CoV-2 seropositive at baseline. In the small 56-69-year group, the increase in depth fell short of significance, most likely because of low power. Because no day 14 peak-response samples were available, the repertoires could be characterized only after the peak T cell response. Reportedly, close to half of the unique spike-specific TCRs recognized epitopes lying outside the regions that are mutated in the B.1.351 and B.1.1.7 variants. Participants were mostly white British and included more females than males, and it was suggested by the authors that clonal diversity may have been underestimated.

The CDR3 regions of human TCRbeta chains were subjected to immunosequencing. On the authors' methods: Repertoire TCRs were matched against a reference library of SARS-CoV-2-specific TCRs generated with the MIRA antigen-specificity platform. Breadth meant the fraction of unique TCRs that were SARS-CoV-2-associated, whereas depth meant the fraction of total T cells that were SARS-CoV-2-associated. Using the MIRA data, each spike-specific TCR was mapped to the spike region that the TCR reacts to and placed in a CD4 or CD8 class. Log10-transformed breadth and depth values were compared by one-way ANOVA with Sidak's multiple comparisons tests. Entries here come from immuneACCESS through TCRdb and include only in-frame sequences with V and J called. Some clones fail to appear in such tables; in the studies checked, an unresolved V gene covers under half of the shortfall, and the cause of the remainder is unknown. For V, J and clone size, that table is used; D and trimming come from the DNA. Across this sample there are around 96,000 clones, with approximately 91% seen only once. Of the sample, 2.5% to 3.5% is held by the ten largest clones.

The CDR3 starts with the cysteine, ends with the phenylalanine, and has 16 residues. Only the CDR3 part of the read is kept: 48 bases, read in frame from the first base. Trimming at the junction amounts to 0 bases on V and 0 bases on J, and the germline ends lie 10 bases apart. CDR1 and CDR2 (SGDLS, YYNGEE) derive from the germline V gene. The V gene is TRBV9 and the J gene is TRBJ1-3, with TRBD1 as a weak D call on 5 bases. Source: peripheral blood, taken on day 0 of AZD1222 vaccination. This sequence was found in an adult in good health. The CDR3 in this case is CASSVGAGPSGNTIYF. The DNA reads TGTGCCAGCAGCGTAGGTGCAGGGCCCTCTGGAAACACCATATATTTT.